The clone carrying this T cell receptor (beta chain) has just one count. The antigen is unknown. Gene names follow the mouse nomenclature. The CDR3 extends 1 residue past the end of the read, so its final part is completed from the germline J gene. This record belongs to a study of tissue T cells after allogeneic stem cell transplantation. Findings of the study overall: Which tissue TCRs were alloreactive or antigen-specific was not determined. Some clones might be persisting host cells. In patients and mice, blood and spleen missed much of tissue repertoire.

CDR1 is KGHPV, CDR2 FQNQEV, per germline (reference sequence). Trimming stripped 6 bases from V and 3 bases from J, with 10 bases between. The CDR3 is 13 amino acids. The time point is: mouse harvest day 14 after allogeneic transplant. Tail vein injection delivered 10^7 T-cell-depleted bone marrow cells and 10^6 splenic CD5+ T cells. Mice had MHC-mismatched B6 into BALB/c GVHD, sampled day 7 or 14. CDR3 sequences, V/J genes, frequencies and template counts came from survey-depth TCRbeta sequencing. Assay used: immunoSEQ multiplex PCR; TCRdb lists only in-frame clones, some missing. The sample lists some 3,000 clones; approximately 46% were seen once.

This chain links TRBV26 with TRBJ2-4; a possible D gene is TRBD1 (6 bases). The sequence came from a female BALB/c mouse given C57BL/6 T cells with graft-versus-host disease after an allogeneic hematopoietic cell transplant. The sequencing sample was made of gut tissue. This chain's CDR3 is CASRQGRQNTLYF. The CDR3 DNA, read in part, is TGTGCCAGCAGGCAGGGGAGACAAAACACCTTGTAC.